These 26 T cell receptor beta chains originate from one sample sequenced in a study of a mutant IDH1 vaccine in newly diagnosed glioma. As to time point: week 35, safety follow-up. Vaccination used 300 ug of mutant IDH1 20-mer peptide per dose, with topical imiquimod. Assay used: immunoSEQ multiplex PCR; TCRdb lists only in-frame clones, some missing. Of tens of thousands of clones in the sample, 85% to 90% are singletons; the top ten hold over 1.5%. Their antigen targets remain unknown. Sequencing used PBMCs, obtained from a glioma patient whose treatment included an IDH1 peptide vaccine. Every receptor here comes from a man between 40 and 49 years old with glioma.

The chain uses TRBV25-1 and TRBJ1-1, with TRBD1 matching 8 bases. V lost 6 bases and J lost 1; bases outside the gene matches: 7. The CDR3 contains 15 residues. Germline CDR1 MGHDK, CDR2 SYGVNS. This CDR3 reads CASSGFGTGNTEAFF. The CDR3 nucleotides read TGTGCCAGCAGCGGATTTGGGACAGGGAACACTGAAGCTTTCTTT. Full variable domain (rest looked up from reference TRBV25-1 and TRBJ1-1): EADIYQTPRYLVIGTGKKITLECSQTMGHDKMYWYQQDPGMELHLIHYSYGVNSTEKGDLSSESTVSRIRTEHFPLTLESARPSHTSQYLCASSGFGTGNTEAFFGQGTRLTVV.

V and J are TRBV7-9 and TRBJ1-4; D is unclear. Trimming left V 3 bases short and J 2 bases short, with 7 bases between. The CDR3 is 14 amino acids. CDR1 is SEHNR and CDR2 is FQNEAQ in the germline V gene (reference sequence). The CDR3 is CASSFRATNEKLFF. CDR3 coding DNA: TGTGCCAGCAGCTTCCGGGCCACTAATGAAAAACTGTTTTTT.

The chain couples TRBV5-6 to TRBJ2-7, with D possibly matching TRBD1 (5 bases). Trimming shortened V by 1 base and J by 6 bases, and 17 bases separated the two germline ends. Germline loops: CDR1 SGHDT, CDR2 YYEEEE. The CDR3 is made up of 15 amino acids. This chain's CDR3 is CASSLQGASRPEQYF. DNA of the CDR3: TGTGCCAGCAGCTTGCAAGGGGCCTCCCGGCCCGAGCAGTACTTC.

The gene calls are TRBV9 and TRBJ2-2; D ambiguous. The length of the CDR3 is 13 residues. The V gene lost 0 bases and the J gene lost 8 bases, with 8 bases spanning the gap. Germline V gene lookup returns CDR1 SGDLS and CDR2 YYNGEE. CDR3 coding DNA: TGTGCCAGCAGCGTAGGTGTAGTGGGGGAGCTGTTTTTT. Its protein product is CASSVGVVGELFF. The whole variable domain, filled in from reference TRBV9 and TRBJ2-2, reads DSGVTQTPKHLITATGQRVTLRCSPRSGDLSVYWYQQSLDQGLQFLIQYYNGEERAKGNILERFSAQQFPDLHSELNLSSLELGDSALYFCASSVGVVGELFFGEGSRLTVL.

The CDR3 nucleotides read TGCGCCAGCAGCCCCCTAACTAGCGGCACAGATACGCAGTATTTT. Translated: CASSPLTSGTDTQYF. The chain joins TRBV5-1 to TRBJ2-3; 7 bases align to TRBD2. CDR3 length equals 15 residues. V was clipped by 4 bases and J by 1 base; unmatched bases: 6. From germline, CDR1 is SGHRS and CDR2 YFSETQ.

V gene TRBV27 combines with J gene TRBJ2-7; 8 positions match TRBD2. Per germline, CDR1 MNHEY and CDR2 SMNVEV (reference sequence). The ends lost 5 bases at V and 3 bases at J; junction bases unmatched: 6. This CDR3 is built from 14 residues. The CDR3 spells CASSRSGSNYEQYF. CDR3 coding DNA: TGTGCCAGCAGTCGCAGCGGGAGTAACTACGAGCAGTACTTC.

This clone was picked up a small number of times. The chain employs TRBV11-3 and TRBJ2-1; D remains unclear. The germline gives CDR1 SGHNT, CDR2 YENEEA. V was trimmed by 5 bases and J by 9 bases, leaving 11 bases between them. The length of the CDR3 is 12 residues. CDR3 loop: CASSTGGGEQFF. The CDR3, as DNA: TGTGCCAGCAGCACCGGTGGCGGTGAGCAGTTCTTC.

Here the CDR3 reads CASSLVGVAKNIQYF. The CDR3 nucleotides are TGTGCCAGCAGCTTAGTGGGGGTTGCCAAAAACATTCAGTACTTC. This chain joins TRBV7-8 and TRBJ2-4; D tentatively reads TRBD1 or TRBD2 (5 bases each). V shed 1 base and J shed 1 base, with 8 bases lying between them. This CDR3 region has 15 residues. The germline V gene has CDR1 SGHVS and CDR2 FQNEAQ.

A single count supports this clone. The chain combines TRBV6-6 with TRBJ2-5, with no clear D. Trimming removed 6 bases at V and 4 bases at J, with 6 bases between. Per germline, CDR1 MNHNY and CDR2 SVGAGI (reference sequence). The CDR3 is made up of 11 amino acids. This CDR3 is CASSAPETQYF. The CDR3 DNA sequence: TGTGCCAGCAGCGCTCCAGAGACCCAGTACTTC.

The chain has TRBV28 and TRBJ2-7, with D hard to call. Germline CDR1 reads MDHEN; CDR2 reads SYDVKM. CDR3 length equals 12 residues. With 6 bases removed from V and 4 bases from J, the gap between germline ends came to 10 bases. CDR3 amino acids: CASSLAGYEQYF. The CDR3 bases are TGTGCCAGCAGCTTAGCAGGATACGAGCAGTACTTC.

V is TRBV15 and J is TRBJ2-7, with D maybe TRBD2 (6 bases). There are 16 residues in the CDR3. Germline V gives CDR1 LNHNV, CDR2 YYDKDF (reference sequence). Trimming removed 0 bases from V and 3 bases from J, with 15 bases in between. The CDR3 sequence: CATSRDPEGMGYEQYF. CDR3 nucleotide sequence: TGTGCCACCAGCAGAGATCCGGAGGGTATGGGCTACGAGCAGTACTTC.

Comment on this clone: The same CDR3 arises from other DNA sequences in this sample as well. This chain uses TRBV7-2 with TRBJ2-3; 8 nucleotides align to TRBD2. CDR3 length: 15 residues. V lost 1 base to trimming and J lost 6 bases; unmatched junction nucleotides: 6. Germline-derived CDR1 and CDR2 are SGHTA and FQGNSA. Here the CDR3 reads CASSLGAGGPDTQYF. The CDR3 bases are TGTGCCAGCAGCTTAGGGGCGGGAGGCCCGGATACGCAGTATTTT. The full variable domain, completed using reference TRBV7-2 and TRBJ2-3, is GAGVSQSPSNKVTEKGKDVELRCDPISGHTALYWYRQSLGQGLEFLIYFQGNSAPDKSGLPSDRFSAERTGGSVSTLTIQRTQQEDSAVYLCASSLGAGGPDTQYFGPGTRLTVL.

The chain uses TRBV6-6 and TRBJ1-1; 12 nucleotides match TRBD1. Germline V CDR1 and CDR2: MNHNY, SVGAGI (reference sequence). CDR3 length equals 14 residues. The V gene end was trimmed by 4 bases and the J gene end by 10 bases; junction bases not matched to a gene: 7. CDR3: CASSSPGQGARAFF. The CDR3 DNA is TGTGCCAGCAGTTCGCCGGGACAGGGGGCAAGAGCTTTCTTT.

A remark on this clone: The junction departs from germline at one end; a sequencing error may be responsible. V usage is TRBV6-5 and J usage is TRBJ2-3; D gene uncertain. This CDR3 comprises 13 residues. Per the germline V gene, CDR1 is MNHEY and CDR2 is SVGAGI. The CDR3 sequence: CASSELTRDSQYF. Written as DNA, the CDR3 is TGTGCCAGCAGCGAACTTACCCGAGATTCGCAGTATTTT.

The chain combines TRBV28 with TRBJ1-5, with D maybe TRBD1 (6 bases). CDR1 MDHEN and CDR2 SYDVKM come from the germline V gene. Between the trimmed V and J ends, which lost 8 bases and 1 base, there was a span of 18 bases. The CDR3 is made up of 16 amino acids. The CDR3, as DNA: TGTGCCAGCCGTATGGAGGGGGGATGGAGCAATCAGCCCCAGCATTTT. It yields the protein CASRMEGGWSNQPQHF. Full variable domain (remainder filled in from reference TRBV28 and TRBJ1-5): DVKVTQSSRYLVKRTGEKVFLECVQDMDHENMFWYRQDPGLGLRLIYFSYDVKMKEKGDIPEGYSVSREKKERFSLILESASTNQTSMYLCASRMEGGWSNQPQHFGDGTRLSIL.

This rearrangement joins TRBV15 to TRBJ2-2; TRBD2 aligns across 7 bases. Germline V gives CDR1 LNHNV, CDR2 YYDKDF (reference sequence). Trimming at V came to 3 bases and at J to 4 bases, leaving 11 bases not matched to a gene. The CDR3 consists of 17 residues. The CDR3: CATSSTTPGGGTGELFF. The CDR3 DNA follows: TGTGCCACCAGCAGTACAACTCCGGGAGGTGGCACCGGGGAGCTGTTTTTT.

The rearrangement uses TRBV14 and TRBJ2-1, with no clear D. This CDR3 region has 16 residues. Germline CDR1 is SGHDN and CDR2 is FVKESK. The V gene lost 5 bases and the J gene lost 1 base, with 15 bases spanning the gap. CDR3 nucleotides: TGTGCCAGCAGCAATAGGCTGGCTGGATCCTACAATGAGCAGTTCTTC. It yields the protein CASSNRLAGSYNEQFF.

V gene TRBV28 combines with J gene TRBJ1-2; a weak D match, TRBD1 (5 bases). Germline-derived CDR1 and CDR2 are MDHEN and SYDVKM. V lost 4 bases to trimming and J lost 4 bases, with 19 bases between them. The CDR3 length is 16 residues. This CDR3 reads CASSSLRIQGSYGYTF. CDR3 in DNA: TGTGCCAGCAGTTCTCTACGAATCCAGGGATCCTATGGCTACACCTTC.

The chain carries TRBV7-8 and TRBJ2-1; TRBD2 agrees at 9 bases. This CDR3 is built from 12 residues. J was trimmed by 14 bases and V by 5 bases; bases with no gene match: 7. Germline-derived CDR1 and CDR2 are SGHVS and FQNEAQ. CDR3 in amino acids: CASSIIAGAEFF. In nucleotides, the CDR3 is TGTGCCAGCAGCATAATAGCGGGAGCCGAGTTCTTC.

This sequence joins TRBV2 and TRBJ2-7; TRBD1 matches at 7 bases. The CDR3 sequence is 14 residues long. Per germline, CDR1 SNHLY and CDR2 FYNNEI. Germline trimming cut 4 bases from V and 2 bases from J; bases unmatched to any gene: 5. In DNA, the CDR3 is TGTGCCAGCAGTGGAAACAGGGGCCCCTACGAGCAGTACTTC. It translates to CASSGNRGPYEQYF.

V is TRBV7-2 and J is TRBJ2-1, with 11 nucleotides matching TRBD2. CDR3 length: 20 amino acids. V lost 0 bases, J lost 6 bases, and 16 bases stayed unmatched. CDR1 SGHTA and CDR2 FQGNSA come from the germline V gene. The CDR3 DNA reads TGTGCCAGCAGCTTAGCGGGTGGGGGGGAAACTAGCGGGAGTCGCAATGAGCAGTTCTTC. Translated, it gives CASSLAGGGETSGSRNEQFF. Full variable domain (missing parts from reference TRBV7-2 and TRBJ2-1): GAGVSQSPSNKVTEKGKDVELRCDPISGHTALYWYRQSLGQGLEFLIYFQGNSAPDKSGLPSDRFSAERTGGSVSTLTIQRTQQEDSAVYLCASSLAGGGETSGSRNEQFFGPGTRLTVL.

This chain joins TRBV4-3 and TRBJ2-2; no reliable D call. V dropped 4 bases and J dropped 1 base, with 10 bases sitting between them. The CDR3 spans 15 residues. From germline, CDR1 is LGHNA and CDR2 YSLEER. This CDR3 is CASSPYYGNTGELFF. The CDR3 region has the DNA TGCGCCAGCAGCCCGTATTACGGGAACACCGGGGAGCTGTTTTTT.

The rearrangement uses TRBV10-3 and TRBJ2-3; TRBD1 is a possible D gene (6 bases). Per germline, CDR1 ENHRY and CDR2 SYGVKD. Trimming took off 9 bases at V and 0 bases at J, with 10 bases between the two ends. The CDR3 runs 13 residues. In nucleotides, the CDR3 is TGTGCCATGGGGGCGGATAGCACAGATACGCAGTATTTT. Translating it yields CAMGADSTDTQYF.

The rearrangement links TRBV6-5 to TRBJ2-2; a possible D gene is TRBD1 (5 bases). Germline V gene lookup returns CDR1 MNHEY and CDR2 SVGAGI. The CDR3 has 14 residues. Trimming pared 0 bases from V and 5 bases from J, leaving 7 bases between. CDR3 protein: CASSYSGRTGELFF. The CDR3 nucleotides read TGTGCCAGCAGTTACTCGGGGCGTACCGGGGAGCTGTTTTTT.

This clone is a singleton in its sample. The junction differs from germline at one of its ends, possibly a read error. The V gene is TRBV7-8, the J gene TRBJ2-4; 10 nucleotides match TRBD2. This CDR3 is 14 amino acids long. The V gene's germline CDR1 is SGHVS and CDR2 FQNEAQ. CDR3 region: CASSLGVAGGERHF. The CDR3 DNA follows: TGTGCCAGCAGCTTAGGGGTAGCGGGAGGTGAGAGGCACTTC.

The sample holds one count of this clone. The chain is built from TRBV13 and TRBJ1-3; no clear D gene. V was shortened by 1 base and J by 3 bases, with 7 bases between the two germline ends. This CDR3 is built from 14 residues. Germline CDR1 is PRHDT and CDR2 is FYEKMQ (reference sequence). This chain's CDR3 is CASSLEGSGNTIYF. CDR3 bases: TGTGCCAGCAGCTTAGAGGGAAGTGGAAACACCATATATTTT.